The present TCR beta chain was sequenced within a study of blood T cell repertoires in COVID-19. The wider study: Whether acute or convalescent, the COVID-19 samples came from the United States, Italy and Spain. The analysed material was cDNA or gDNA that came from T cells, B-cell-depleted T cells, or PBMCs.

Per the original methods: Amplifying reference gene primers gave estimates of nucleated cell counts. Sequenced by immunoSEQ multiplex PCR; TCRdb stores in-frame clones only, minus some. That table supplies the V and J calls and clone size; D and trimming were determined from the DNA. The sample has around 120,000 clones; almost 80% are singletons. With 5 bases removed from V and 1 base from J, the gap between germline ends came to 9 bases. This CDR3 comprises 15 residues. CDR1 and CDR2 from the germline V gene are MDHEN and SYDVKM. The V and J genes are TRBV28 and TRBJ1-6, with TRBD1 as a possible D gene (6 bases). Sequenced sample: peripheral blood. This TCR was sampled from a human donor in a cohort sampled during active COVID-19. DNA of the CDR3: TGTGCCAGCAGTATACAGGGATCCTATAATTCACCCCTCCACTTT. This codes for CASSIQGSYNSPLHF.